The 7 T cell receptor beta chains below were found in one sample sequenced in a study of blood T cell repertoires in COVID-19. TCRdb's table, derived via immunoSEQ multiplex PCR, lists solely in-frame clones and lacks some. The repertoire consists of about 280,000 clones, with 75% to 90% occurring once and the leading ten covering 0.94%. Input material: peripheral blood. These receptors all stem from a woman between 40 and 50 years old who had recovered from COVID-19.

The chain recombines TRBV7-3 with TRBJ1-2; no clear D gene. V dropped 1 base and J dropped 1 base, with 13 bases sitting between them. The CDR3 sequence is 16 residues long. Germline lookup yields CDR1 SGHTA and CDR2 FQGTGA. CDR3 nucleotide sequence: TGTGCCAGCAGCTTAAATCTTAAGGACTGTAACTATGGCTACACCTTC. As protein: CASSLNLKDCNYGYTF.

The V and J genes are TRBV18 and TRBJ2-5; D is possibly TRBD2 (5 bases). The CDR3 has 12 amino acids. Trimming removed 2 bases from V and 4 bases from J, with 5 bases in between. The germline gives CDR1 KGHSH, CDR2 LQKENI. CDR3 residues: CASSPEGETQYF. In nucleotides, the CDR3 is TGTGCCAGCTCACCAGAGGGAGAGACCCAGTACTTC.

This clone occurred a few times. The chain combines TRBV5-1 with TRBJ2-5; 7 bases are shared with TRBD1. The CDR3 totals 16 residues. Unmatched junction bases numbered 6, after V lost 0 bases and J lost 1 base. Germline CDR1 and CDR2: SGHRS and YFSETQ. The CDR3 bases are TGCGCCAGCAGCTTGGTCGGGACAGATACCCAAGAGACCCAGTACTTC. This sequence encodes CASSLVGTDTQETQYF. The full variable domain, completed using reference TRBV5-1 and TRBJ2-5, is KAGVTQTPRYLIKTRGQQVTLSCSPISGHRSVSWYQQTPGQGLQFLFEYFSETQRNKGNFPGRFSGRQFSNSRSEMNVSTLELGDSALYLCASSLVGTDTQETQYFGPGTRLLVL.

V and J are TRBV11-2 and TRBJ2-3; D might be TRBD1 (5 bases). The CDR3 spans 14 residues. Trimming left V 0 bases short and J 6 bases short, with 10 bases between. Germline values: CDR1 SGHAT, CDR2 FQNNGV. The CDR3 bases are TGTGCCAGCAGCTTAGAATTAAACAGGGATACGCAGTATTTT. It translates to CASSLELNRDTQYF.

The chain joins TRBV18 to TRBJ1-1, with 8 bases identical to TRBD1. This CDR3 is 16 amino acids long. In germline, CDR1 is KGHSH, CDR2 LQKENI. V lost 2 bases and J lost 1; bases outside the gene matches: 6. The CDR3 DNA reads TGTGCCAGCTCACCATGGACAGGGCGAACGAACACTGAAGCTTTCTTT. Protein product: CASSPWTGRTNTEAFF.

This clone was counted only a few times. The chain carries TRBV7-9 and TRBJ2-1, with 8 bases matching TRBD2. Looked up from germline, CDR1 is SEHNR and CDR2 is FQNEAQ (reference sequence). V lost 9 bases to trimming and J lost 14 bases; unmatched junction nucleotides: 18. The CDR3 loop spans 14 amino acids. The CDR3 bases are TGTGCCAGTGGAAAATCCGGGACTAGTGGAGCAGAGTTCTTC. It yields the protein CASGKSGTSGAEFF.

The chain links TRBV18 to TRBJ1-3, with 8 bases that match TRBD1. The V gene's germline CDR1 is KGHSH and CDR2 LQKENI. The CDR3 contains 15 residues. Losses at the gene ends were 5 bases for V and 0 bases for J; bases not matched to a gene: 3. The CDR3 loop reads CASSTTGDSGNTIYF. The CDR3 region has the DNA TGTGCCAGCTCAACGACAGGGGACTCTGGAAACACCATATATTTT.